This T cell receptor beta chain was profiled in a study of Graves' ophthalmopathy and Graves' hyperthyroidism. Study overall: The authors collected peripheral blood at initial diagnosis, before any treatment. Overall study findings and caveats: Most thyroid-expanded clonotypes exceeding 0.001 frequency were also found in blood.

This clonotype was counted at least ten times. Antigen unknown. V lost 4 bases, J lost 4 bases, and 9 bases stayed unmatched. The CDR3 length is 15 residues. RNA transcripts yielded amplified TCR beta CDR3 regions. RT-PCR in the first round used HTBI primers; a second-round multiplex PCR followed. One entry per CDR3 protein, called by TCRdb with MiXCR from the multiplex PCR reads. The data show fewer than 400,000 distinct CDR3 sequences, around 19% seen once. Active ophthalmopathy (CAS at least 3, NOSPECS at least 4), lasting under 3 months. Each diagnosis was determined on the basis of clinical symptoms, serum thyroxine, TRAb, thyroid ultrasound and orbital computed tomography.

The material sequenced was peripheral blood. The sequence was collected from a woman aged 18-30 years with Graves' ophthalmopathy. V usage is TRBV12-3 or TRBV12-4 and J usage is TRBJ1-1; 7 bases fit TRBD1. CDR3 protein: CASSSLSGQRTEAFF. The CDR3 nucleotides read TGTGCCAGCAGTTCCCTTTCGGGACAGCGCACTGAAGCTTTCTTT.